The clone carrying this TCR beta chain was detected a few times. Antigen: not known. The V and J ends lost 4 bases and 6 bases respectively, with 14 bases between them. This CDR3 contains 14 residues. The germline CDR1 and CDR2 sequences are MNHNS and SASEGT. The data are from a study of response to subunit inactivated influenza vaccine. Findings of the study overall: Authors suggested each seasonal flu vaccination may recruit only limited numbers of new T cells.

MiXCR was run by TCRdb on the RT-PCR reads, yielding one entry per CDR3 protein. The sample holds around 150,000 distinct CDR3 sequences; approximately 11% are singletons and the top ten take around 11%. This TCR derives from a man aged 50-59 years who received an inactivated influenza vaccine. The chain uses TRBV6-1 and TRBJ2-3; D may be TRBD1 (6 bases). The source material was non-naive T cells sorted from PBMCs, sampled more than 35 days after vaccination. CDR3 amino acids: CASSAIQGRDTQYF. The CDR3, as DNA: TGTGCCAGCAGTGCCATACAGGGCCGTGATACGCAGTATTTT.